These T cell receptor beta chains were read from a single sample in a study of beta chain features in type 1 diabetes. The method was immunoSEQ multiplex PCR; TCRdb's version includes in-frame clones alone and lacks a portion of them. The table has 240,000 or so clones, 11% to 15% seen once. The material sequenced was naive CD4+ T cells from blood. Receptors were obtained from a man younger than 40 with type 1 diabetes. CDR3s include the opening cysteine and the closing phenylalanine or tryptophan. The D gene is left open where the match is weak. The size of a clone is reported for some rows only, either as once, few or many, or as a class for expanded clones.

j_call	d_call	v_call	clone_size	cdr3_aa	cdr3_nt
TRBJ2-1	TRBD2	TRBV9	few	CASSPSGGPNEQFF	TGTGCCAGCAGCCCTAGCGGGGGCCCCAATGAGCAGTTCTTC
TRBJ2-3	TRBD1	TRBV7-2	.	CASEKQQGVGTQYF	TGTGCCAGCGAGAAACAACAGGGGGTTGGTACGCAGTATTTT
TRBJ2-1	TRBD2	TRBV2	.	CASSQTSGRSGEQFF	TGTGCCAGCAGTCAGACTAGCGGGAGGTCTGGTGAGCAGTTCTTC
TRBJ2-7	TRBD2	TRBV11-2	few	CASSLRLAGGLSYEQYF	TGTGCCAGCAGCTTAAGGCTAGCGGGAGGTCTCTCCTACGAGCAGTACTTC
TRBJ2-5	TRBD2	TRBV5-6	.	CASSWTSAETQYF	TGTGCCAGCAGCTGGACTAGCGCCGAGACCCAGTACTTC
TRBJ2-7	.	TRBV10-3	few	CARGPGGYEQYF	TGTGCCAGAGGTCCCGGGGGCTACGAGCAGTACTTC
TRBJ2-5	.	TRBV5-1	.	CASSGGSSRGETQYF	TGCGCCAGCAGCGGAGGGTCGAGCCGGGGAGAGACCCAGTACTTC
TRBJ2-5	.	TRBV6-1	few	CASTPGGQETQYF	TGTGCCAGCACTCCCGGAGGGCAGGAGACCCAGTACTTC
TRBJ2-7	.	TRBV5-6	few	CASSLGQGEYEQYF	TGTGCCAGCAGCTTGGGGCAGGGTGAATACGAGCAGTACTTC
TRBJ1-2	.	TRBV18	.	CASSPDTPSYGYTF	TGTGCCAGCTCACCTGACACACCAAGCTATGGCTACACCTTC
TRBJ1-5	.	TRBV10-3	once	CAISLGEGNQPQHF	TGTGCCATCAGCCTAGGGGAGGGCAATCAGCCCCAGCATTTT
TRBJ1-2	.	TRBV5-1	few	CASSSAQGDYGYTF	TGCGCCAGCAGCTCAGCACAAGGAGATTATGGCTACACCTTC
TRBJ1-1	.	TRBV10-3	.	CAIKKGDTEAFF	TGTGCCATCAAAAAGGGGGACACTGAAGCTTTCTTT
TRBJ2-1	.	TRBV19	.	CASSIARTPPYNEQFF	TGTGCCAGTAGTATAGCTCGGACACCCCCCTACAATGAGCAGTTCTTC
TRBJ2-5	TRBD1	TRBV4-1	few	CASSKQGEQLQETQYF	TGCGCCAGCAGCAAACAGGGGGAACAGCTCCAAGAGACCCAGTACTTC
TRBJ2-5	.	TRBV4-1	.	CASSQDLARLETQYF	TGCGCCAGCAGCCAAGATCTGGCTAGGCTGGAGACCCAGTACTTC
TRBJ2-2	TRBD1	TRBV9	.	CASSPGTGTSKGQPGELFF	TGTGCCAGCAGCCCGGGGACAGGGACATCAAAGGGTCAACCCGGGGAGCTGTTTTTT
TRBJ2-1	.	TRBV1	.	CTSSQDKGVNEQFF	TGCACCAGCAGCCAAGATAAGGGAGTCAATGAGCAGTTCTTC
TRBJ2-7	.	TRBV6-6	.	CASSPRESEQYF	TGTGCCAGCAGTCCGCGCGAGTCCGAGCAGTACTTC
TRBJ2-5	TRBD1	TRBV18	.	CASSLLPGQGMETQYF	TGTGCCAGCTCACTTTTACCGGGACAGGGAATGGAGACCCAGTACTTC
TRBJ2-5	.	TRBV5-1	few	CASSPGVETQYF	TGCGCCAGCAGCCCGGGGGTGGAGACCCAGTACTTC
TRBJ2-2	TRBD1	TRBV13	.	CASSSRGTGNTGELFF	TGTGCCAGCAGCTCACGGGGGACAGGGAACACCGGGGAGCTGTTTTTT
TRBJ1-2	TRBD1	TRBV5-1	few	CASSPTTGDYGYTF	TGCGCCAGCAGCCCGACCACAGGGGACTATGGCTACACCTTC
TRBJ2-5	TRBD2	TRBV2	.	CASSGTSVETQYF	TGTGCCAGCAGTGGGACTAGCGTGGAGACCCAGTACTTC
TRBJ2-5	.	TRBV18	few	CASSPLTSQETQYF	TGTGCCAGCTCACCGCTGACTAGTCAAGAGACCCAGTACTTC
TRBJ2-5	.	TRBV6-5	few	CASSYGGETQYF	TGTGCCAGCAGTTACGGAGGAGAGACCCAGTACTTC
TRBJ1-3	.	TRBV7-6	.	CASSLGQTGNTIYF	TGTGCCAGCAGCCTTGGACAAACTGGAAACACCATATATTTT
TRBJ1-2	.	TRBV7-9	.	CASSSPPGEYGYTF	TGTGCCAGCAGCTCACCCCCGGGAGAATATGGCTACACCTTC